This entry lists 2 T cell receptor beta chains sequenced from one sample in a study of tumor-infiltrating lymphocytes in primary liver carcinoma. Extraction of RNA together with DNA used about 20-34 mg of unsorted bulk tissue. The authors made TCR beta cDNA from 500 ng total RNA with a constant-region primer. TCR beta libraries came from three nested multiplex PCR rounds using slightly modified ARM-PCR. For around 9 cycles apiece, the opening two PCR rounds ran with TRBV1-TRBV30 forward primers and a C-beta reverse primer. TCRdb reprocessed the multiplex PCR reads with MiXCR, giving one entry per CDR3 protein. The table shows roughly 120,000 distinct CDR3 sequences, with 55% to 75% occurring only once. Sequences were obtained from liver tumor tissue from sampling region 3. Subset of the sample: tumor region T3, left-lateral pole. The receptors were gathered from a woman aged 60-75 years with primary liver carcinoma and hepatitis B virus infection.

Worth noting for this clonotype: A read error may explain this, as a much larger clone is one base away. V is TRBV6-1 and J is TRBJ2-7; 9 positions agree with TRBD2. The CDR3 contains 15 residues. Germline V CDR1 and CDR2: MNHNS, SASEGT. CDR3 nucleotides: TGTACCAGCAGTGAAGTGGGCGGGGGGGCCTACGAGCAGTACTTC. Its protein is CTSSEVGGGAYEQYF.

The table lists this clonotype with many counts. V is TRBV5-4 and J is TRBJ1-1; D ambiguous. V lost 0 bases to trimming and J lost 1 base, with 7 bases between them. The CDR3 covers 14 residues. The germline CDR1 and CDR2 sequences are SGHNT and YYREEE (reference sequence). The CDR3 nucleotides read TGTGCCAGCAGCTTGGGGGCGGGGAACACTGAAGCTTTCTTT. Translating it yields CASSLGAGNTEAFF.